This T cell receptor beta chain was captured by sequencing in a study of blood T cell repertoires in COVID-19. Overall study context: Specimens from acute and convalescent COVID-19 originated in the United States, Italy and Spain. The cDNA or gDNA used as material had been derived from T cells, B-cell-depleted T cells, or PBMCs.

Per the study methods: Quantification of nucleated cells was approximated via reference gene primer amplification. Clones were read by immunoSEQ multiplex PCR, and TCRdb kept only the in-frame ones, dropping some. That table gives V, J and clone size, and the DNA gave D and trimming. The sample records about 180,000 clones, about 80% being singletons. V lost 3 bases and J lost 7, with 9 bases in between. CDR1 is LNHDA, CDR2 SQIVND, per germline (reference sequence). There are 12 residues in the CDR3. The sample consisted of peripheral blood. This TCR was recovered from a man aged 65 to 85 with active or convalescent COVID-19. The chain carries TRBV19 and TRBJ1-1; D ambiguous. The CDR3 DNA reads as TGTGCCAGTAGTATTTATGGGCTTGAAGCTTTCTTT. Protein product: CASSIYGLEAFF.